The T cell receptor (beta chain) described here comes from a study of blood T cell repertoires in COVID-19. Germline lookup yields CDR1 SNHLY and CDR2 FYNNEI. The CDR3 consists of 11 residues. The ends were cut back, 6 bases at V and 9 bases at J, with 9 bases in the middle. Some clones are missing from TCRdb's copy, which holds only in-frame ones; the method was immunoSEQ multiplex PCR. Of 250,000 to 350,000 clones in the sample, around 90% were seen once. Input material: peripheral blood. The chain has TRBV2 and TRBJ1-5; D not resolved. The TCR comes from a man between 18 and 35 years old with active or convalescent COVID-19. Here the CDR3 reads CASSPGGPQHF. The DNA for the CDR3 is TGTGCCAGCAGCCCCGGAGGGCCCCAGCATTTT.